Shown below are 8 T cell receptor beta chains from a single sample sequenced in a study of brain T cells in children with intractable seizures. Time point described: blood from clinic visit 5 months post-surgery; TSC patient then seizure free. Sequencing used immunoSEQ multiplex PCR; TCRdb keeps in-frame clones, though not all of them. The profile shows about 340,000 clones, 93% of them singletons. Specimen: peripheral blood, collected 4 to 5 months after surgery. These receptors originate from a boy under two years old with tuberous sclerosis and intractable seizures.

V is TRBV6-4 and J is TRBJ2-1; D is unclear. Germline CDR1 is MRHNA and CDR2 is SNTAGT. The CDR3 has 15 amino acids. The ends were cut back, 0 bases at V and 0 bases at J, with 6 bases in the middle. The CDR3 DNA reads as TGTGCCAGCAGTGACTCAGAGGCCTCCTACAATGAGCAGTTCTTC. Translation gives CASSDSEASYNEQFF.

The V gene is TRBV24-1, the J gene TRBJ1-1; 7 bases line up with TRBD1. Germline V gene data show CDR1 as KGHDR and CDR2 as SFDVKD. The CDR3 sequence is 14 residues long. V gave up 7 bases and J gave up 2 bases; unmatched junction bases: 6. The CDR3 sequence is CATRATGVNTEAFF. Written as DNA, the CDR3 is TGTGCCACCAGGGCCACAGGGGTAAACACTGAAGCTTTCTTT.

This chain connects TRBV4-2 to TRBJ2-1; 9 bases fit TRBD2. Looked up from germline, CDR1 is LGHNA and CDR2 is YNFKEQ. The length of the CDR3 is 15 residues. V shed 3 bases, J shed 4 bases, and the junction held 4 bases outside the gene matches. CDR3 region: CASSQQAGGYNEQFF. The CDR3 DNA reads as TGTGCCAGCAGCCAGCAGGCGGGGGGGTACAATGAGCAGTTCTTC.

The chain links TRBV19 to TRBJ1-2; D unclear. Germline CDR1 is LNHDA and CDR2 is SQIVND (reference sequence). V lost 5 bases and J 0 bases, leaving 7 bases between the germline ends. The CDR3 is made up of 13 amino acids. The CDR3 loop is CASSAPSNYGYTF. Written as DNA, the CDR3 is TGTGCCAGTAGTGCGCCCTCTAACTATGGCTACACCTTC.

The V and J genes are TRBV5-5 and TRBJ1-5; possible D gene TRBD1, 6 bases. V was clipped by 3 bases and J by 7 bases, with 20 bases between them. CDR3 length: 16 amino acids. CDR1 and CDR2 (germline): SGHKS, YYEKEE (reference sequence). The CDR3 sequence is CASSWDGGRGNQPQHF. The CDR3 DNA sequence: TGTGCCAGCAGCTGGGACGGGGGGCGCGGGAACCAGCCCCAGCATTTT.

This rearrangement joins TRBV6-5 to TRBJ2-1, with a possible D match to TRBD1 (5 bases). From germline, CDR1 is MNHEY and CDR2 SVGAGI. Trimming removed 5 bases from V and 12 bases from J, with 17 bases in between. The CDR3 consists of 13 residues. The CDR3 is CASSLQKQARQFF. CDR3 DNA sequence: TGTGCCAGCAGTCTACAAAAACAGGCCAGGCAGTTCTTC.

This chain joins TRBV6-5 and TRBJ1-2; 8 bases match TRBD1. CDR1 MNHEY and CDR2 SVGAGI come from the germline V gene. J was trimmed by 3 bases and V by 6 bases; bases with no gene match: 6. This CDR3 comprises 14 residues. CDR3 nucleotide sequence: TGTGCCAGCAGCCGACAGGGGAGCGACTATGGCTACACCTTC. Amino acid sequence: CASSRQGSDYGYTF.

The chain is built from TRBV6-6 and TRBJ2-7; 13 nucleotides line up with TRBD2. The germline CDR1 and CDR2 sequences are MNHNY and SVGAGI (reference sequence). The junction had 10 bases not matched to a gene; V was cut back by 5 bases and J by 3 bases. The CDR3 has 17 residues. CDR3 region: CASSRTGTSGIFYEQYF. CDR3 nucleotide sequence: TGTGCCAGCAGTCGAACCGGGACTAGCGGGATTTTCTACGAGCAGTACTTC.